The TCR beta chain under discussion was sequenced for a study of T cell responses to AZD1222 COVID-19 vaccine. Overall study: Second-dose timings of about 4 or about 12 weeks were pooled.

Libraries were prepared by immunoSEQ multiplex PCR; TCRdb keeps only in-frame clonotypes and omits some of them. The profile shows roughly 96,000 clones, 85% to 90% of them singletons. The receptor was derived from an adult in good health. The material was peripheral blood, obtained on day 0 of AZD1222 vaccination.

The CDR3 DNA reads as TGTGCCAGTAGTAACTGGACTTCGAACACCGGGGAGCTGTTTTTT. Its protein is CASSNWTSNTGELFF. The rearrangement joins TRBV19 to TRBJ2-2; possible D gene TRBD2, 5 bases. V dropped 4 bases and J dropped 0 bases, with 9 bases sitting between them. Germline loops: CDR1 LNHDA, CDR2 SQIVND (reference sequence). The CDR3 runs to 15 residues.